This T cell receptor beta chain was captured in a study of identical twins. Findings and caveats of the study: Potential partial confounding of zero-insertion analyses by invariant MAIT and iNKT cells was noted.

Details on this clonotype: Its antigen is not identified.

Via MiXCR, TCRdb re-called the 5' RACE reads, giving one row per CDR3 protein. This repertoire shows about 890,000 distinct CDR3 sequences, 9% to 15% found once; its top ten account for roughly 1.6%. The sample was also linked to a second study, of yellow fever vaccine responses in identical twins. That investigation notes: The authors reported partly convergent, partly personalized vaccine responses in identical twins.

The sample comprised PBMCs. The sequence came from a woman aged 18-35 years in good health.

The CDR3 bases are TGTGCCAGCAGCTTATTGGGTATAGAAGGAAACACCATATATTTT. It specifies CASSLLGIEGNTIYF. The chain couples TRBV11-2 to TRBJ1-3; D call uncertain. V was pared by 2 bases and J by 4 bases, with 12 bases between. In germline, CDR1 is SGHAT, CDR2 FQNNGV. This CDR3 spans 15 amino acids.